A single T cell receptor (beta chain) is shown here with its context. Its antigen is not identified. This sample is drawn from a study of T cell responses to AZD1222 COVID-19 vaccine. Study-level findings and limits: Donors in the cohort were predominantly white British and more often female, and clonal diversity was possibly underestimated. Only 6 or 7 individuals given AZD1222 were seropositive at baseline.

Germline CDR1 SGHRS, CDR2 YFSETQ. This CDR3 spans 15 amino acids. V was pared by 4 bases and J by 4 bases, with 7 bases of the junction left unmatched. The table came from immunoSEQ multiplex PCR; TCRdb's copy has only in-frame clones and leaves some out. The data contain 150,000 to 200,000 clones, roughly 92% of them singletons. The V call is TRBV5-1, the J call TRBJ2-7; 11 bases match TRBD2. This clonotype was obtained from an adult in good health. The sample consisted of peripheral blood, taken on day 0 of AZD1222 vaccination. The CDR3 loop is CASSRTSGSLYEQYF. The CDR3, as DNA: TGCGCCAGCAGCAGAACTAGCGGGAGTTTATACGAGCAGTACTTC.